Sequencing of this TCR beta chain was carried out in a study of T cells in localized non-small cell lung cancer. CDR1 and CDR2 (germline): SGHVS, FQNEAQ. Trimming left V 5 bases short and J 8 bases short, with 16 bases between. CDR3 length: 14 amino acids. Notes on this clone: As yet, its antigen is unknown.

Points from the study as a whole: Heterogeneity cannot be ruled out, as sequencing used one tumor region only.

Assay used: immunoSEQ multiplex PCR; TCRdb lists only in-frame clones, some missing. The table records 45,000 to 60,000 clones, around 87% of them present only once. The chain recombines TRBV7-8 with TRBJ1-5; no firm D call. The specimen was PBMCs, collected before any cancer treatment. The TCR sequence derives from a man between 40 and 69 years old with stage II lung adenocarcinoma. The CDR3 reads CASSIPGPGEPQHF. The CDR3 DNA reads TGTGCCAGCAGCATTCCGGGCCCCGGGGAGCCCCAGCATTTT.